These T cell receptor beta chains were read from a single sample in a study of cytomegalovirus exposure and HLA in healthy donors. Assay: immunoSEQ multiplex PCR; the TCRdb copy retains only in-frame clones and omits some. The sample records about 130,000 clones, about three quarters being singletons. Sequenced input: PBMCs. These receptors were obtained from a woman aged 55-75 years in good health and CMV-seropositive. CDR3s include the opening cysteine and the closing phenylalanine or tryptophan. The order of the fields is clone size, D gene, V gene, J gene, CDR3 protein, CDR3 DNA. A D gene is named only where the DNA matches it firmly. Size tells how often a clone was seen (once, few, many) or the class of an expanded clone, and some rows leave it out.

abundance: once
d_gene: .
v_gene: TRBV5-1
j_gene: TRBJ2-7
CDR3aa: CASSSAVEQYF
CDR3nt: TGCGCCAGCAGCTCGGCGGTAGAGCAGTACTTC

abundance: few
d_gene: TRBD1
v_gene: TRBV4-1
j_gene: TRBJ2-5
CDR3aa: CASSQEPGGAAKTQYF
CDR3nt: TGCGCCAGCAGCCAAGAGCCAGGGGGCGCCGCAAAGACCCAGTACTTC

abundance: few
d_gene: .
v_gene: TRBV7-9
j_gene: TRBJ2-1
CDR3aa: CASRDGGRGIHEQFF
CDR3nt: TGTGCCAGCCGAGATGGGGGAAGGGGGATCCATGAGCAGTTCTTC

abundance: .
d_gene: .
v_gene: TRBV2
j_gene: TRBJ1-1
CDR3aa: CASSEATRDTKAFF
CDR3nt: TGTGCCAGCAGTGAAGCCACCCGGGACACCAAAGCTTTCTTT

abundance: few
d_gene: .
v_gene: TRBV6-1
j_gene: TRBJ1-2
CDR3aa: CASSDAAGANYGYTF
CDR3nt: TGTGCCAGCAGTGACGCCGCAGGGGCTAACTATGGCTACACCTTC

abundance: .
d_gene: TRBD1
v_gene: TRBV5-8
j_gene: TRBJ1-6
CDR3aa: CASSNRDRSSYNSPLHF
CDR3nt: TGTGCCAGCAGCAACCGGGACAGGAGCTCCTATAATTCACCCCTCCACTTT

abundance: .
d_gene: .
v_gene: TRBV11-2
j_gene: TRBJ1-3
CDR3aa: CASSLEQSSGNTIYF
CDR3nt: TGTGCCAGCAGCTTAGAACAGAGCTCTGGAAACACCATATATTTT

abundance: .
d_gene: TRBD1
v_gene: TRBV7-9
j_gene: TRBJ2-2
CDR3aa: CASTIRDSPNTGELFF
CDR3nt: TGTGCCAGCACCATACGGGACAGTCCGAACACCGGGGAGCTGTTTTTT

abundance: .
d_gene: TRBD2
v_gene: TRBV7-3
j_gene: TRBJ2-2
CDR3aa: CASSSVPGLAGTGELFF
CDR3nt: TGTGCCAGCAGCTCCGTACCGGGACTAGCGGGGACCGGGGAGCTGTTTTTT

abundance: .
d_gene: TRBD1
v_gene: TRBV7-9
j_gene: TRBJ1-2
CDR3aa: CASSLGGQNYGYTF
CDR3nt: TGTGCCAGCAGCTTAGGGGGACAGAACTATGGCTACACCTTC

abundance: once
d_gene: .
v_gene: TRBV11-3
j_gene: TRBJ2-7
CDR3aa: CASSLYPAYEQYF
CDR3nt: TGTGCCAGCAGCTTGTATCCAGCCTACGAGCAGTACTTC

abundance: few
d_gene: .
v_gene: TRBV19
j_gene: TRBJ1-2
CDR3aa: CASSRTANYGYTF
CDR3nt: TGTGCCAGTAGTAGGACAGCTAACTATGGCTACACCTTC

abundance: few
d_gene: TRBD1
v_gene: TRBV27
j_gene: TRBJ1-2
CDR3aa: CASSPGQGIGGYTF
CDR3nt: TGTGCCAGCAGTCCGGGACAGGGTATCGGTGGCTACACCTTC

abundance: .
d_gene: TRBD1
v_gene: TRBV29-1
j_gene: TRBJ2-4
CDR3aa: CSVGDRGDIQYF
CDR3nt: TGCAGCGTTGGGGACAGGGGTGACATTCAGTACTTC

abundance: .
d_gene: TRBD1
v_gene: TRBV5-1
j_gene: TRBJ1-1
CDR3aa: CASSLAQGAATEAFF
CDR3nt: TGCGCCAGCAGCTTGGCTCAGGGGGCGGCCACTGAAGCTTTCTTT

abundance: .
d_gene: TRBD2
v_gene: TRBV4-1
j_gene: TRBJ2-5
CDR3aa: CASSVYLTGTSGGALETQYF
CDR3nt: TGCGCCAGCAGCGTTTACTTAACCGGGACTAGCGGGGGGGCCCTAGAGACCCAGTACTTC

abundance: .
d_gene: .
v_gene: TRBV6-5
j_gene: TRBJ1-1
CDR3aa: CASRLGTNTEAFF
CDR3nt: TGTGCCAGCAGACTGGGGACAAACACTGAAGCTTTCTTT

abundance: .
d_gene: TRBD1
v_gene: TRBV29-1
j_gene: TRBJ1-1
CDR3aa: CSVWGQGSMNTEAFF
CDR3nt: TGCAGCGTTTGGGGACAGGGCTCAATGAACACTGAAGCTTTCTTT

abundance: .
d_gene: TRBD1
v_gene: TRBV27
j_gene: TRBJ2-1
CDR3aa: CASSLDRADYNEQFF
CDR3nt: TGTGCCAGCAGTTTGGACAGGGCAGATTACAATGAGCAGTTCTTC

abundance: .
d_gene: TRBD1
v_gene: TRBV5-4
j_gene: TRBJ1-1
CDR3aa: CASSRGGQGAGTEAFF
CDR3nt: TGTGCCAGCAGCCGCGGGGGACAGGGGGCGGGTACTGAAGCTTTCTTT

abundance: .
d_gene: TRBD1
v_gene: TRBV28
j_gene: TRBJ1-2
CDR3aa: CASSSADRVHGYTF
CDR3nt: TGTGCCAGCAGTTCCGCGGACAGGGTACATGGCTACACCTTC

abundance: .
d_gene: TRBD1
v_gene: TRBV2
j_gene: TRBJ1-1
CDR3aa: CASSPFGQGAVGAFF
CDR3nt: TGTGCCAGCAGTCCCTTCGGACAGGGGGCGGTGGGAGCTTTCTTT

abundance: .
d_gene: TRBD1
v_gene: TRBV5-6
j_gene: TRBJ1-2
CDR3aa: CASSRRGGTGTPGNYGYTF
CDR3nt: TGTGCCAGCAGCCGTCGAGGTGGGACAGGTACCCCCGGTAACTATGGCTACACCTTC

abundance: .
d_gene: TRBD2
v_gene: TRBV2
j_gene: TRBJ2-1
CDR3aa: CASSEAWASGGHYNDEQFF
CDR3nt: TGTGCCAGCAGTGAAGCGTGGGCTAGCGGGGGACATTACAATGATGAGCAGTTCTTC

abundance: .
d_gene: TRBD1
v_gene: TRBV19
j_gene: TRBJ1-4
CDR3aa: CASSTVDRVEKLFF
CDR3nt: TGTGCCAGTAGTACCGTCGACAGGGTTGAAAAACTGTTTTTT

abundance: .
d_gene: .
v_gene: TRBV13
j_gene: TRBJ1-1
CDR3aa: CASSSMFEAFF
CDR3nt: TGTGCCAGCAGCTCAATGTTTGAAGCTTTCTTT

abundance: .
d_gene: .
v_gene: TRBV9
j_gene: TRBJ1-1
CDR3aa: CASSVALRGRDTEAFF
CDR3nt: TGTGCCAGCAGCGTAGCTCTCAGGGGCAGAGACACTGAAGCTTTCTTT

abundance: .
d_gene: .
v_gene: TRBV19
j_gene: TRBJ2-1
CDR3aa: CASTGYNEQFF
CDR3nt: TGTGCCAGTACAGGTTACAATGAGCAGTTCTTC

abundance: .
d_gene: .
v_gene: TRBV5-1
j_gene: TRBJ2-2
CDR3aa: CASSLAAQGTGELFF
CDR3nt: TGCGCCAGCAGCTTGGCCGCACAGGGTACCGGGGAGCTGTTTTTT

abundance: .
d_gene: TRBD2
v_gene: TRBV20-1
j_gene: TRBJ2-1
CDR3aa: CTAGRGNEQFF
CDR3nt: TGCACCGCGGGGCGGGGGAATGAGCAGTTCTTC

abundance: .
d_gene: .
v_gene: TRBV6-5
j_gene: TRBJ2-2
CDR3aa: CASSLGGVYTGELFF
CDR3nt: TGTGCCAGCAGTTTAGGGGGGGTCTACACCGGGGAGCTGTTTTTT

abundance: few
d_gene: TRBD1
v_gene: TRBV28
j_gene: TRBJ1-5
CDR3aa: CASNGQAGNIQPQHF
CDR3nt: TGTGCCAGCAACGGACAGGCGGGGAATATTCAGCCCCAGCATTTT

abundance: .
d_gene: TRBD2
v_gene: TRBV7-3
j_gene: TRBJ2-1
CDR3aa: CASSFSGGADEQFF
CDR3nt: TGTGCCAGCAGCTTTAGCGGGGGGGCGGATGAGCAGTTCTTC

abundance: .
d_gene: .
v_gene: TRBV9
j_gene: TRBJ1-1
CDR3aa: CASSVEGGRKAFF
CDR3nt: TGTGCCAGCAGCGTAGAGGGGGGGAGGAAAGCTTTCTTT

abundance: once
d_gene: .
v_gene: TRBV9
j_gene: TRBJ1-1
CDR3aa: CASSVGIGGESEAFF
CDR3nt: TGTGCCAGCAGCGTAGGGATAGGGGGGGAATCTGAAGCTTTCTTT

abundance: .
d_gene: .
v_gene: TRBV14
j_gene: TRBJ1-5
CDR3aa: CASSQGGGASNQPQHF
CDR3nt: TGTGCCAGCAGCCAAGGCGGGGGCGCTAGCAATCAGCCCCAGCATTTT

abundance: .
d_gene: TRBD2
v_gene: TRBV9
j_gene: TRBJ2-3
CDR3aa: CASGNGGVGDTQYF
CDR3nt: TGTGCCAGCGGTAACGGGGGGGTTGGAGATACGCAGTATTTT

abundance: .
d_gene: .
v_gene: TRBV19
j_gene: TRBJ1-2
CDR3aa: CASSIFNRDYGYTF
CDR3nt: TGTGCCAGTAGTATATTTAACAGGGACTATGGCTACACCTTC

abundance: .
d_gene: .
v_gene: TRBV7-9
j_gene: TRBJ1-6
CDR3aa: CASSSSTGFTPLSPLHF
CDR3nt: TGTGCCAGCAGCTCCTCTACAGGGTTCACCCCTCTTTCACCCCTCCACTTT

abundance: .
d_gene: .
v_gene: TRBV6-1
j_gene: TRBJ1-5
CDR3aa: CASSEIVNGNQPQHF
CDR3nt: TGTGCCAGCAGTGAAATCGTAAATGGCAATCAGCCCCAGCATTTT

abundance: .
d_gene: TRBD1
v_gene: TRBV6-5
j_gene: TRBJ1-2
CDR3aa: CASSYSRTGTHGYTF
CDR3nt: TGTGCCAGCAGTTACTCGAGGACAGGCACCCATGGCTACACCTTC

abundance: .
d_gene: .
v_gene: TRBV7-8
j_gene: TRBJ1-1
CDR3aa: CASSPMQAGTEAFF
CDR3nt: TGTGCCAGCAGCCCGATGCAGGCTGGAACTGAAGCTTTCTTT

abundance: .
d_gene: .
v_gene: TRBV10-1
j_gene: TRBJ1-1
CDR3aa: CASSRTENTEAFF
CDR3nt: TGCGCCAGCAGCCGGACAGAGAACACTGAAGCTTTCTTT

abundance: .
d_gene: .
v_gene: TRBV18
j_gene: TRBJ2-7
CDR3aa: CASSPIGRQASSYEQYF
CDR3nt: TGTGCCAGCTCACCAATTGGAAGACAGGCGAGCTCCTACGAGCAGTACTTC

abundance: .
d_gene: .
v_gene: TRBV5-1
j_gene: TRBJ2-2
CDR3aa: CATLASNTGELFF
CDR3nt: TGCGCCACCCTAGCTTCGAACACCGGGGAGCTGTTTTTT

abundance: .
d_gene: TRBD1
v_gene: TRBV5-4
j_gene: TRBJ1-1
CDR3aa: CASSTGTGGTEAFF
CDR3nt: TGTGCCAGCTCAACCGGGACAGGGGGCACTGAAGCTTTCTTT